This T cell receptor (beta chain) was sequenced for a study of radiotherapy plus CTLA-4 blockade in lung cancer. Study in general: Disease control was achieved by 31% of patients, and objective responses by about 17%. Study outcomes and limitations: Some TCR clones had been derived from tumors. These clones expanded in peripheral blood after radiotherapy plus ipilimumab.

CTLA-4 blockade with ipilimumab, together with focal radiation, was given to patients with chemo-refractory metastatic non-small-cell lung cancer. The method was immunoSEQ multiplex PCR; TCRdb's version includes in-frame clones alone and lacks a portion of them. The sample contains roughly 110,000 clones, approximately 87% of which appear only once. A word on this clone: Its target is not known.

Germline trimming cut 5 bases from V and 11 bases from J; bases unmatched to any gene: 9. The CDR3 extends over 12 amino acids. Per the germline V gene, CDR1 is SGHNT and CDR2 is YYREEE (reference sequence). The specimen comprised peripheral blood, sampled from a patient treated with radiotherapy plus ipilimumab. This TCR was sampled from a human donor with non-small cell lung cancer that progressed on radiotherapy plus ipilimumab. Some clones in this sample may be carry-over from other donors' samples. The chain carries TRBV5-4 and TRBJ2-5; TRBD2 agrees at 7 bases. The CDR3, as DNA: TGTGCCAGCAGGGTCGAAGCGGGGACTCAGTACTTC. It codes for CASRVEAGTQYF.